Presented here are 20 T cell receptor beta chains from one specimen sequenced in a study of vaccination effects on CD4 cells after COVID-19. The antigens of these receptors remain unknown. TCRdb's table, derived via immunoSEQ multiplex PCR, lists solely in-frame clones and lacks some. There are approximately 47,000 clones in the sample; around 70% occur only once, and 6.5% to 9% lies in the top ten. The culture ran for under eleven days, and then CD4+ T cells were isolated. Each person got two doses of an mRNA SARS-CoV-2 vaccine, BNT162b2 or mRNA-1273. Sample: CD4+ T cells from PBMCs cultured without peptide, taken after COVID-19 vaccination. These TCRs come from a human donor who received a COVID-19 vaccine.

V and J are TRBV5-1 and TRBJ1-2; 8 bases match TRBD1. This CDR3 is built from 13 residues. CDR1 is SGHRS, CDR2 YFSETQ, per germline. Unmatched junction bases numbered 5, after V lost 4 bases and J lost 6 bases. CDR3 sequence: CASSQQGDDGYTF. DNA for the CDR3: TGCGCCAGCAGCCAACAGGGGGACGATGGCTACACCTTC.

The chain is built from TRBV27 and TRBJ1-2; 8 bases line up with TRBD1. In germline, CDR1 is MNHEY, CDR2 SMNVEV (reference sequence). V shed 7 bases, J shed 1 base, and the junction held 26 bases outside the gene matches. The CDR3 totals 21 residues. The CDR3 sequence: CASTRSSYGTGKDDNNYGYTF. CDR3 nucleotide sequence: TGTGCCAGCACTCGGTCTTCGTACGGGACAGGAAAAGATGACAATAACTATGGCTACACCTTC.

The chain carries TRBV21-1 and TRBJ2-1; the table assigns TRBD2, which was not confirmed against the DNA. TRBV21-1 constitutes a pseudogene. The CDR3 totals 15 residues. CDR3 bases: TGTGCCAGCATTGGGGGCGGGGGGGCCAACAATGAGCAGTTCTTC. As protein: CASIGGGGANNEQFF.

The genes are TRBV7-2 and TRBJ2-3; 13 bases agree with TRBD2. The CDR3 loop spans 17 amino acids. Germline V gene data show CDR1 as SGHTA and CDR2 as FQGNSA. Germline trimming cut 5 bases from V and 1 base from J; bases unmatched to any gene: 6. CDR3 coding DNA: TGTGCCAGCAGCCCGGGTGGACTAGCGGGGGGCACAGATACGCAGTATTTT. Amino acids: CASSPGGLAGGTDTQYF. Looking up the rest from reference TRBV7-2 and TRBJ2-3 gives the full variable domain: GAGVSQSPSNKVTEKGKDVELRCDPISGHTALYWYRQSLGQGLEFLIYFQGNSAPDKSGLPSDRFSAERTGGSVSTLTIQRTQQEDSAVYLCASSPGGLAGGTDTQYFGPGTRLTVL.

This chain connects TRBV3-1 (or the pseudogene TRBV3-2) to TRBJ2-5; D tentatively reads TRBD1 or TRBD2 (5 bases each). Trimming cost V 1 base and J 2 bases, with 14 bases left between them. CDR3 size: 16 residues. CDR1 and CDR2 (germline): LGHDT, YNNKEL (reference sequence). CDR3 sequence: CASSQALMGVQETQYF. The CDR3, as DNA: TGTGCCAGCAGCCAAGCCCTTATGGGGGTGCAAGAGACCCAGTACTTC.

The chain carries TRBV24-1 and TRBJ2-3; 12 positions match TRBD2. The germline V gene encodes CDR1 KGHDR and CDR2 SFDVKD. The CDR3 has 17 amino acids. Trimming cost V 9 bases and J 0 bases; bases outside gene matches: 9. CDR3 residues: CATGWSSGGASTDTQYF. DNA of the CDR3: TGTGCCACCGGATGGTCTAGCGGGGGGGCTAGCACAGATACGCAGTATTTT.

The V and J genes are TRBV7-9 and TRBJ2-5, with 7 bases that match TRBD1. The germline CDR1 and CDR2 sequences are SEHNR and FQNEAQ (reference sequence). This CDR3 has 15 amino acids. With V trimmed by 1 base and J by 2 bases, 4 bases remained unmatched. Here the CDR3 reads CASSLEGTVQETQYF. The CDR3 region has the DNA TGTGCCAGCAGCTTAGAGGGGACAGTACAAGAGACCCAGTACTTC.

CDR3 coding DNA: TGTGCCACCAGAGGACTAGCGGGAGATAGCACAGATACGCAGTATTTT. Translated: CATRGLAGDSTDTQYF. This sequence joins TRBV11-3 and TRBJ2-3; 13 bases align to TRBD2. The germline gives CDR1 SGHNT, CDR2 YENEEA. The CDR3 consists of 16 residues. Trimming cost V 10 bases and J 0 bases; bases outside gene matches: 7. The whole variable domain, filled in from reference TRBV11-3 and TRBJ2-3, reads EAGVVQSPRYKIIEKKQPVAFWCNPISGHNTLYWYLQNLGQGPELLIRYENEEAVDDSQLPKDRFSAERLKGVDSTLKIQPAELGDSAVYLCATRGLAGDSTDTQYFGPGTRLTVL.

The rearrangement links TRBV6-1 to TRBJ1-1; weak D call: TRBD1 (5 bases). The CDR3 is made up of 12 amino acids. Trimming shortened V by 3 bases and J by 13 bases, and 15 bases separated the two germline ends. The V gene's germline CDR1 is MNHNS and CDR2 SASEGT. CDR3 amino acids: CASSEVGLLVFF. CDR3 DNA: TGTGCCAGCAGTGAGGTGGGACTACTAGTTTTCTTT.

A few counts support this clone. The chain links TRBV4-2 to TRBJ2-2, with 9 bases fitting TRBD2. The CDR3 is 16 residues long. J gave up 4 bases and V 1 base, and 4 bases lay outside the gene matches. Germline values: CDR1 LGHNA, CDR2 YNFKEQ. As DNA, the CDR3 is TGTGCCAGCAGCCAAGCTCCAGCGGGGGGCACCGGGGAGCTGTTTTTT. Residues: CASSQAPAGGTGELFF.

This chain joins TRBV2 and TRBJ2-1; TRBD1 might be the D (7 bases). CDR3 size: 12 residues. Trimming left V 3 bases short and J 13 bases short, with 13 bases between. From germline, CDR1 is SNHLY and CDR2 FYNNEI. The CDR3 DNA reads TGTGCCAGCAGTGACAGGGGGGTCGGCCAGTTCTTC. Protein sequence: CASSDRGVGQFF.

The genes are TRBV5-1 and TRBJ2-7; D unresolved. This CDR3 is built from 14 residues. The germline gives CDR1 SGHRS, CDR2 YFSETQ. Trimming stripped 3 bases from V and 3 bases from J, with 13 bases between. CDR3 loop: CASSYPDGYYEQYF. The CDR3 DNA reads TGCGCCAGCAGCTACCCGGACGGATACTACGAGCAGTACTTC.

The rearrangement uses TRBV7-9 and TRBJ1-5, with D unclear. The germline V gene has CDR1 SEHNR and CDR2 FQNEAQ (reference sequence). This CDR3 has 13 amino acids. V lost 3 bases, J lost 3 bases, and 6 bases lay in between. CDR3 sequence reads: CASSFGSNQPQHF. The CDR3 DNA is TGTGCCAGCAGCTTCGGCTCCAATCAGCCCCAGCATTTT.

The chain is built from TRBV6-6 and TRBJ2-1, with D tentatively TRBD2 (6 bases). V was clipped by 0 bases and J by 5 bases, with 8 bases between them. CDR3 size: 14 residues. The germline gives CDR1 MNHNY, CDR2 SVGAGI (reference sequence). CDR3 DNA: TGTGCCAGCAGTTACTCGGCTAGCGACAATGAGCAGTTCTTC. Translated: CASSYSASDNEQFF.

As regards this clone: Its ends do not fully match the called genes, so a read error is possible. The chain links TRBV6-1 to TRBJ2-7; TRBD2 is a possible D gene (7 bases). CDR1 MNHNS and CDR2 SASEGT come from the germline V gene. The CDR3 spans 12 residues. The CDR3 DNA sequence: TGTGCCAGCAGTGATGAAGCGGGACACCCACTCTTC. Protein product: CASSDEAGHPLF.

The gene calls are TRBV3-1 (or the pseudogene TRBV3-2) and TRBJ1-1; 9 bases fit TRBD1. Trimming removed 4 bases from V and 5 bases from J; junction bases left unmatched: 11. This CDR3 has 16 residues. The V gene's germline CDR1 is LGHDT and CDR2 YNNKEL (reference sequence). CDR3 sequence reads: CASSRGTGYTRTEAFF. The CDR3 DNA reads TGTGCCAGCAGCCGCGGGACAGGGTATACGAGAACTGAAGCTTTCTTT.

The V call is TRBV10-3, the J call TRBJ2-3; TRBD2 aligns across 8 bases. This CDR3 spans 14 amino acids. The V gene end was trimmed by 6 bases and the J gene end by 1 base; junction bases not matched to a gene: 3. The germline CDR1 and CDR2 sequences are ENHRY and SYGVKD. The CDR3 DNA reads as TGTGCCATCAGCCGTAGCGGGGGCACAGATACGCAGTATTTT. It encodes CAISRSGGTDTQYF.

This clone was detected only a few times. This rearrangement joins TRBV19 to TRBJ1-3; D remains unclear. With 5 bases removed from V and 0 bases from J, the gap between germline ends came to 2 bases. The CDR3 spans 12 residues. Germline V gives CDR1 LNHDA, CDR2 SQIVND (reference sequence). CDR3 loop: CASSASGNTIYF. The CDR3 DNA sequence: TGTGCCAGTAGTGCCTCTGGAAACACCATATATTTT.

The chain joins TRBV29-1 to TRBJ2-5; D remains unclear. The CDR3 is 13 amino acids. Trimming stripped 5 bases from V and 5 bases from J, with 15 bases between. Germline CDR1 and CDR2: SQVTM and ANQGSEA. DNA for the CDR3: TGCAGCGTTAAACAGAGATTGGGGGAGACCCAGTACTTC. Its translation: CSVKQRLGETQYF. Variable domain in full (rest from reference TRBV29-1 and TRBJ2-5): SAVISQKPSRDICQRGTSLTIQCQVDSQVTMMFWYRQQPGQSLTLIATANQGSEATYESGFVIDKFPISRPNLTFSTLTVSNMSPEDSSIYLCSVKQRLGETQYFGPGTRLLVL.

J is TRBJ2-3 and V is TRBV10-2, with TRBD1 identical over 7 bases. This CDR3 contains 14 residues. The germline V gene encodes CDR1 WSHSY and CDR2 SAAADI. The V segment lost 5 bases and the J segment 6 bases; nucleotides outside the gene matches: 8. The CDR3 protein is CASSKEGAGDTQYF. Here the CDR3 DNA reads TGCGCCAGCAGTAAAGAGGGGGCTGGTGATACGCAGTATTTT.